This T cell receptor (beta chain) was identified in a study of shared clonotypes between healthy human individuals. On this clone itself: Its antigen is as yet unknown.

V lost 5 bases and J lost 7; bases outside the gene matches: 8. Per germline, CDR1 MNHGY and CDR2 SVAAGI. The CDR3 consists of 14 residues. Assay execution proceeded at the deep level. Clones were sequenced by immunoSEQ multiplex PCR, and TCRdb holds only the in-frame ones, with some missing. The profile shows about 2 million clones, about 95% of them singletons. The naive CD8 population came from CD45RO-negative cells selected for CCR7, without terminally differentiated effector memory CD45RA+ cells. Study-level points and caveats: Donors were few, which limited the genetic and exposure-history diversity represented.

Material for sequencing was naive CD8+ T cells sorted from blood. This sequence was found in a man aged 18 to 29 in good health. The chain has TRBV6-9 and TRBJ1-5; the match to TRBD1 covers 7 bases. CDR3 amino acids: CASSLQGSGQPQHF. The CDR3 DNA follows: TGTGCCAGCAGTCTACAGGGGTCCGGGCAGCCCCAGCATTTT.